This T cell receptor (beta chain) appears in the sequencing data of a study of blood T cell repertoires in COVID-19. Study information: PBMCs, B-cell-depleted T cells, or T cells provided the cDNA or gDNA that made up the material.

Methods used by the authors: Nucleated cell counts were estimated from reference gene primer amplification. TCRdb's copy holds only in-frame clones and misses some; the assay was immunoSEQ multiplex PCR. V, J and clone size are taken as reported in that table, and D and trimming were inferred from the DNA itself. The sample yields approximately 170,000 clones, 84% seen once. This CDR3 spans 15 amino acids. V shed 6 bases and J 8 bases; nucleotides not matched to a gene: 11. What was sequenced was peripheral blood. This receptor was taken from a man between 35 and 55 years old who had recovered from COVID-19. This chain uses TRBV23-1 with TRBJ2-1; TRBD1 matches at 9 bases. TRBV23-1 is labeled an ORF, and its function is uncertain. CDR3 in DNA: TGCGCCAGCAGGGCGGGGACAGGGTACTGCGATGAGCAGTTCTTC. Encoded protein: CASRAGTGYCDEQFF.